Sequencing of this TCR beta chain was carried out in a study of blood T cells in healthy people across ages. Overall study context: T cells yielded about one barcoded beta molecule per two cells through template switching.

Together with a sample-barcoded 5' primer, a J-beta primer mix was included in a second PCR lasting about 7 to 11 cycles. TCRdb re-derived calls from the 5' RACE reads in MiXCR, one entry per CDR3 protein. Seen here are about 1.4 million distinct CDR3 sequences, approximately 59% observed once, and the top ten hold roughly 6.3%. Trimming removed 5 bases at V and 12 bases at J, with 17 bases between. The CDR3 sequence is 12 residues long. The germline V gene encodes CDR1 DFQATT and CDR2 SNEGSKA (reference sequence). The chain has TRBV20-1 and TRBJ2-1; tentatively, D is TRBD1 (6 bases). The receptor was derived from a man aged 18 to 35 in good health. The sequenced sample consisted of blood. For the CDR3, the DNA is TGCAGTGCTCTCACAGGGTCCGGCGGGCAGTTCTTC. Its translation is CSALTGSGGQFF.